The present TCR beta chain was sequenced within a study of beta chain features in type 1 diabetes. Looking at the study overall: Examination spanned 90 million to 140 million sorted cells from all samples.

Study-level points and caveats: Naive, central memory and regulatory TCRB repertoires appeared more similar among patients than healthy donors. Among all four CD4+ subsets, Type 1 diabetes patients had TCRB CDR3s that were moderately but significantly shorter. Short templates might get an advantage during PCR, and this would be equal in patients and controls.

The CDR3 runs to 11 residues. V lost 2 bases and J lost 13, with 12 bases in between. Germline V lookup: CDR1 SGHTA, CDR2 FQGNSA. The isolated RNA, all of it, was reverse transcribed, so expressed TCRB transcripts were what got sequenced. TCRdb's copy holds only in-frame clones and misses some; the assay was immunoSEQ multiplex PCR. This table has under 200,000 clones, 6.5% to 10% appearing once. Concerning this clone: Its antigen is currently unknown.

The sample taken for sequencing was central memory CD4+ T cells from blood. The chain combines TRBV7-2 with TRBJ2-7; D may be TRBD1 (6 bases). The clonotype originates from a woman in her late teens or twenties with type 1 diabetes. CDR3 sequence (DNA): TGTGCCAGCAGCTTATCACACAGGGTATACTTC. Translated, it gives CASSLSHRVYF.